Below, one TCR beta chain is given with its context. Its antigen is unknown. RNA transcripts were the template for amplifying TCR beta CDR3 regions. HTBI primers were employed in a first-round RT-PCR of the TCR CDR3. Each CDR3 protein is one row after TCRdb ran MiXCR on the multiplex PCR reads. The table shows about 640,000 distinct CDR3 sequences, with about 20% occurring only once. These data are taken from a study of T cells in Graves' hyperthyroidism and ophthalmopathy. Study-level results: The model identified upcoming ophthalmopathy a median about 6.5 months ahead of onset.

The junction had 5 bases not matched to a gene; V was cut back by 8 bases and J by 5 bases. The length of the CDR3 is 13 residues. Germline V gene data show CDR1 as MDHEN and CDR2 as SYDVKM. The receptor's source is a man aged 30 to 45 with Graves' ophthalmopathy. The material sequenced was blood. This chain joins TRBV28 and TRBJ2-7; 11 positions match TRBD1. CDR3 amino acids: CASAGQGAHEQYF. CDR3 DNA: TGTGCCAGCGCAGGACAGGGGGCGCACGAGCAGTACTTC.